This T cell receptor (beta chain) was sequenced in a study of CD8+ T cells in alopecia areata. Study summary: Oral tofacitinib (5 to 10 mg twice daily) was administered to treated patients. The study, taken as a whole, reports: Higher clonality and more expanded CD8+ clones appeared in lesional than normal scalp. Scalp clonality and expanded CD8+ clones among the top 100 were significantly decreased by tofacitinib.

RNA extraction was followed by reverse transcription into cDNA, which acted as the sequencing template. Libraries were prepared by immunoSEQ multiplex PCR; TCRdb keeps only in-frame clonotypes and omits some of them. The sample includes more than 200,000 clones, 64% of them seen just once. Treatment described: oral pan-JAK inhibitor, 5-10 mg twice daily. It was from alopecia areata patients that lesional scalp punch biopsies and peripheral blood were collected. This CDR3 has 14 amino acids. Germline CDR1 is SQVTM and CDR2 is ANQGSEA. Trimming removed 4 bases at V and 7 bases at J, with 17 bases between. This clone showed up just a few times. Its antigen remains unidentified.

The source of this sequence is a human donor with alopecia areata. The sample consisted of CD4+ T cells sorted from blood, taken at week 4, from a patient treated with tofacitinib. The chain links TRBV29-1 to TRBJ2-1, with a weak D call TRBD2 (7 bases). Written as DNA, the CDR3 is TGCAGCGTTGCCGGGGGGCGACAATGGAATGAGCAGTTCTTC. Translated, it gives CSVAGGRQWNEQFF.